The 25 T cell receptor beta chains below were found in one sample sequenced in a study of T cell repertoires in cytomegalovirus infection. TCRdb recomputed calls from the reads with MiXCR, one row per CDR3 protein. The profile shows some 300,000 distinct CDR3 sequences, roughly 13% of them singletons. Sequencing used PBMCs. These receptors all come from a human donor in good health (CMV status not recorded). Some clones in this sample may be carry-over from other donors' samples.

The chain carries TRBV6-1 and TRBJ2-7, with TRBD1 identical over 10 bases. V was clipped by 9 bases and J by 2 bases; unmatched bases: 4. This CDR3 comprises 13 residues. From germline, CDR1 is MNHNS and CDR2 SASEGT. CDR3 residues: CASPGQGTYEQYF. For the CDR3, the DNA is TGTGCCAGTCCGGGACAGGGGACCTACGAGCAGTACTTC.

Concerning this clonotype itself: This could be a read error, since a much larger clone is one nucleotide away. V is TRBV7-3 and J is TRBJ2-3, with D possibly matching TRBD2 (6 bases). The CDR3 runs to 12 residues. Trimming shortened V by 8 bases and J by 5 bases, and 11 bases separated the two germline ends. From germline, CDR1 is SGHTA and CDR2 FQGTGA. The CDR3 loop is CASRRGKDTQYF. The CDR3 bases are TGTGCCAGCCGCCGCGGGAAAGATACGCAGTATTTT.

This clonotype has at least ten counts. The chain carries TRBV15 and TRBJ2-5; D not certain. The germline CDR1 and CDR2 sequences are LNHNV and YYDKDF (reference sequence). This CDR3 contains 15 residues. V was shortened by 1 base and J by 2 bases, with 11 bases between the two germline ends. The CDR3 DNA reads TGTGCCACCAGCAGAGTGGGCGTCCGTCAAGAGACCCAGTACTTC. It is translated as CATSRVGVRQETQYF.

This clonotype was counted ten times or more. The CDR3 loop reads CASSRAGTLGNNEQFF. CDR3 bases: TGTGCCAGCAGCCGCGCCGGGACATTAGGAAACAATGAGCAGTTCTTC. The chain employs TRBV7-2 and TRBJ2-1, with D possibly being TRBD1 (6 bases). Trimming shortened V by 5 bases and J by 5 bases, and 19 bases separated the two germline ends. Germline V gene data show CDR1 as SGHTA and CDR2 as FQGNSA. The CDR3 is made up of 16 amino acids.

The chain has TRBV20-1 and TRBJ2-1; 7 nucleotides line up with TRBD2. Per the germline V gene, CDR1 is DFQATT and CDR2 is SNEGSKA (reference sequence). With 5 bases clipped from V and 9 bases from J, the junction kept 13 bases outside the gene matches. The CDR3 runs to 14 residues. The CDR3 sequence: CSAPPGSGSAEQFF. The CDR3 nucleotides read TGCAGTGCTCCTCCTGGTAGCGGGTCGGCTGAGCAGTTCTTC.

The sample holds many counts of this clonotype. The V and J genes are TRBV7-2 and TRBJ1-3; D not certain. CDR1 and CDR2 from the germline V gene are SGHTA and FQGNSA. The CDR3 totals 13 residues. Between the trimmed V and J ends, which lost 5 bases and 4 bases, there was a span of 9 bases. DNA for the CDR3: TGTGCCAGCAGCCCGGAAATCGGAAACACCATATATTTT. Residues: CASSPEIGNTIYF. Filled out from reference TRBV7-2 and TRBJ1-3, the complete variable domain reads GAGVSQSPSNKVTEKGKDVELRCDPISGHTALYWYRQSLGQGLEFLIYFQGNSAPDKSGLPSDRFSAERTGGSVSTLTIQRTQQEDSAVYLCASSPEIGNTIYFGEGSWLTVV.

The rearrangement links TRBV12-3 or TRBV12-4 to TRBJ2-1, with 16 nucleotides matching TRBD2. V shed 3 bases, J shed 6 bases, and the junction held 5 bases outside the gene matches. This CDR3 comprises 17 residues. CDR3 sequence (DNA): TGTGCCAGCAGTTTCGGGACTAGCGGGGGGGATGGCAATGAGCAGTTCTTC. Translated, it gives CASSFGTSGGDGNEQFF.

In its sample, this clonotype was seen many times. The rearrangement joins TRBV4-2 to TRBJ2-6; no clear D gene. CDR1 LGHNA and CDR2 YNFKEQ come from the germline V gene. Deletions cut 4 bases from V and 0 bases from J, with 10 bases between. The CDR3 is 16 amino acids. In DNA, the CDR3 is TGTGCCAGCAGCCCTAGTCAAAGCTCTGGGGCCAACGTCCTGACTTTC. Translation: CASSPSQSSGANVLTF.

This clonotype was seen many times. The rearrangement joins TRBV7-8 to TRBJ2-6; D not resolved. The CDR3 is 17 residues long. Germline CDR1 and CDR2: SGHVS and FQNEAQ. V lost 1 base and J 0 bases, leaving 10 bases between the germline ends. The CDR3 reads CASSLEGRFSGANVLTF. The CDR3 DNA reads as TGTGCCAGCAGCTTAGAGGGCCGATTCTCTGGGGCCAACGTCCTGACTTTC.

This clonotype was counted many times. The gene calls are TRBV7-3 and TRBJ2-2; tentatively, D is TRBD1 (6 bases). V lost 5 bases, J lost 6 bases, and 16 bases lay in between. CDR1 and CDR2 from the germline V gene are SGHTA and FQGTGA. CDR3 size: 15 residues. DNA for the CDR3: TGTGCCAGCAGCAAAGGGAACAGGGCGGCCGGGGAGCTGTTTTTT. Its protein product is CASSKGNRAAGELFF.

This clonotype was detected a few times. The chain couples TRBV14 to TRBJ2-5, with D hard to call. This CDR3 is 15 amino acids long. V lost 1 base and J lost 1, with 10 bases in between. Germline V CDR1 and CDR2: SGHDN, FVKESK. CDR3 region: CASSQGARAQETQYF. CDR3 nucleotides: TGTGCCAGCAGCCAAGGCGCAAGGGCCCAAGAGACCCAGTACTTC.

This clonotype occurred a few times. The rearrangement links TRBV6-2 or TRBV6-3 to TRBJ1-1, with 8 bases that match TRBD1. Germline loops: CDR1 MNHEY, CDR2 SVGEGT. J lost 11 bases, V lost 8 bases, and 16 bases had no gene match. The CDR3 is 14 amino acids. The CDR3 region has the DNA TGTGCCAGCGTTAAAAAGCTCCAGGGGGCGTCTGCTTTCTTT. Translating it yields CASVKKLQGASAFF.

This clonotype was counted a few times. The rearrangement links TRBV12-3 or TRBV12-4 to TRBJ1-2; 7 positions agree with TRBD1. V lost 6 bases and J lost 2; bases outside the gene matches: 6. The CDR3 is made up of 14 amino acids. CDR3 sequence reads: CASSGDRPNYGYTF. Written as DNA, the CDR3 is TGTGCCAGCAGCGGGGACAGACCCAACTATGGCTACACCTTC.

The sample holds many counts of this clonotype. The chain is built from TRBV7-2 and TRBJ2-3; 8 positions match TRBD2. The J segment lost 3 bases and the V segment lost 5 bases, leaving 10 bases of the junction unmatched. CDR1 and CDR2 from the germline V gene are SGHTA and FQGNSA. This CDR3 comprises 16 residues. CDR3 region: CASSPRGGLGTDTQYF. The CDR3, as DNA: TGTGCCAGCAGCCCCCGGGGGGGCCTAGGAACAGATACGCAGTATTTT.

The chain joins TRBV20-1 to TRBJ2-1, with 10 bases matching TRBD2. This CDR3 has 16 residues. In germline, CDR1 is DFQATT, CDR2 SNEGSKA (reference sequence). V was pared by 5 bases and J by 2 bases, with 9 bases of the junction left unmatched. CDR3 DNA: TGCAGTGCTGCCTCTCTAGCGGGAGTAACCTACAATGAGCAGTTCTTC. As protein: CSAASLAGVTYNEQFF.

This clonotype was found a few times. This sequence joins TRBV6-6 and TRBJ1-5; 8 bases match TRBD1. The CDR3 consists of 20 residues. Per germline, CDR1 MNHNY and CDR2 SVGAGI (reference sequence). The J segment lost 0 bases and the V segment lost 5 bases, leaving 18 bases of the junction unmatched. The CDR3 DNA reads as TGTGCCAGCAGTGTGTCCATTCGGGACAGGACTCTTTATAGCAATCAGCCCCAGCATTTT. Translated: CASSVSIRDRTLYSNQPQHF.

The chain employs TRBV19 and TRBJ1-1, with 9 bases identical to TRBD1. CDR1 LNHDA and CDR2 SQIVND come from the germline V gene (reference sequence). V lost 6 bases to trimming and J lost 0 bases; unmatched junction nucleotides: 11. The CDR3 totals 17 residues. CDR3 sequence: CASRRRQGDLVNTEAFF. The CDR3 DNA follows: TGTGCCAGTAGACGTCGACAGGGGGATTTGGTGAACACTGAAGCTTTCTTT.

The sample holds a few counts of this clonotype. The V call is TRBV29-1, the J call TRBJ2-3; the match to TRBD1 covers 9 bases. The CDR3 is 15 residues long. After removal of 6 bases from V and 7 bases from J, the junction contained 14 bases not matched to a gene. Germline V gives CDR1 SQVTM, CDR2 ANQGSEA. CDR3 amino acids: CSVVRGTGLGNTQYF. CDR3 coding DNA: TGCAGCGTCGTCAGGGGGACAGGGTTGGGGAATACGCAGTATTTT.

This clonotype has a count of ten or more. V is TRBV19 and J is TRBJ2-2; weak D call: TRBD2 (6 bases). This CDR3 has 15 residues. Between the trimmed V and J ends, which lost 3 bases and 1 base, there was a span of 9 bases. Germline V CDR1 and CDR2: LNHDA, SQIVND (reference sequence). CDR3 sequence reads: CASSMPGGNTGELFF. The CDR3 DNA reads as TGTGCCAGTAGTATGCCCGGGGGGAACACCGGGGAGCTGTTTTTT.

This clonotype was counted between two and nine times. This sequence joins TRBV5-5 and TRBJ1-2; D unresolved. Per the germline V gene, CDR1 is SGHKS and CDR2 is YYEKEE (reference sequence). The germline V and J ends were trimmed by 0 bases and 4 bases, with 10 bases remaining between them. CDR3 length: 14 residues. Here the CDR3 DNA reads TGTGCCAGCAGCTTGGAAGGGTCCGGCTATGGCTACACCTTC. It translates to CASSLEGSGYGYTF.

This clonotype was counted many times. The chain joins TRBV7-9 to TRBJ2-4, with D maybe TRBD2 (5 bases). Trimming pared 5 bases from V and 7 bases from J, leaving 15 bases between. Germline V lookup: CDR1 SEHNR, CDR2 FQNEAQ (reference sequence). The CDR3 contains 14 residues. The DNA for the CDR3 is TGTGCCAGCAGCCAAGAGGGTTGGTTGAACATTCAGTACTTC. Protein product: CASSQEGWLNIQYF.

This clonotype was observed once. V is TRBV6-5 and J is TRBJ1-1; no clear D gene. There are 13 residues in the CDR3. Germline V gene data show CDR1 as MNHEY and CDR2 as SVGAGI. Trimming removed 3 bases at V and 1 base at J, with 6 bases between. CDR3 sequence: CASSYRSNTEAFF. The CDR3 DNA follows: TGTGCCAGCAGTTATAGGTCGAACACTGAAGCTTTCTTT.

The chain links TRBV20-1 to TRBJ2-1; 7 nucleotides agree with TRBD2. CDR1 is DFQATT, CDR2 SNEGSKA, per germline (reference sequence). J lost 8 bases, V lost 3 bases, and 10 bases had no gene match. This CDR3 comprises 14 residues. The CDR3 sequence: CSARGSGWIHEQFF. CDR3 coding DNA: TGCAGTGCTAGGGGTAGCGGGTGGATTCATGAGCAGTTCTTC.

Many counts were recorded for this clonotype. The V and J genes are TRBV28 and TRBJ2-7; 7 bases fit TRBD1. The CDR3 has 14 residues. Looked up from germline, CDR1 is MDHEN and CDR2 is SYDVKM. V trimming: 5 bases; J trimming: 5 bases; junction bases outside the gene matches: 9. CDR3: CASSPPDRANEQYF. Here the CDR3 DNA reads TGTGCCAGCAGTCCGCCCGACAGGGCTAACGAGCAGTACTTC.

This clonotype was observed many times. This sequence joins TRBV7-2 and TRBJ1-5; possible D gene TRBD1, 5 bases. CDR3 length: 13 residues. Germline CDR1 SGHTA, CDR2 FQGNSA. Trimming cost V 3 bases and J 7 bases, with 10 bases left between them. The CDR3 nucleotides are TGTGCCAGCAGCTTGCGCCAGGGCCAGCCCCAGCATTTT. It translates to CASSLRQGQPQHF.